This T cell receptor (beta chain) comes out of a study of shared clonotypes between healthy human individuals. Approximately 30,000 T cell genomes (about 0.2 ug DNA) went into each sorted-subset replicate. Assay: immunoSEQ multiplex PCR; the TCRdb copy retains only in-frame clones and omits some. The sample contains some 2,400,000 clones, around 95% of which appear only once. As concerns this clone: Its target is unknown.

CDR1 MNHEY and CDR2 SVGAGI come from the germline V gene. Trimming shortened V by 4 bases and J by 7 bases, and 13 bases separated the two germline ends. CDR3 size: 13 residues. Whole-study findings and limits: Naive subsets usually exceeded memory subsets in estimated richness. Genetic and exposure-history diversity was limited by the few donors.

This chain links TRBV6-5 with TRBJ1-2, with D uncertain. The source material was naive CD4+ T cells sorted from blood. Sample subset: CD45RA+ positively selected. The clonotype originates from a man aged 18 to 30 in good health. CDR3 DNA sequence: TGTGCCAGCAGTTCCGGAATTATATTTGGCTACACCTTC. This sequence encodes CASSSGIIFGYTF.